This TCR beta chain was recovered during a study of memory CD8 T cells in hepatitis C reinfection (dated by TCRdb to the late 2010s). Regarding the study in general: Two consecutive HCV infections were spontaneously resolved by three donors, whereas a primary infection was cleared by two donors who then became chronically infected after reinfection. An HCV reinfection was defined as a positive HCV RNA test that came after two negative tests taken at least 60 days apart. Pre-reinfection samples were collected between 55 and 20 weeks before reinfection was detected. The TCR beta repertoire of virus-specific CD8 T cells was tracked longitudinally in five donors across an HCV reinfection episode. Between the late 2000s and the early 2010s, about 5 reinfection cases with stored pre-reinfection samples were identified. Participants who had resolved a prior HCV infection were followed every 3 months in the reinfection study. Broad study findings and their caveats: Because the study included only a handful of donors, definitive conclusions about public clonotypes linked to secondary clearance could not be reached.

Sample time point, as interpreted from the label and publication: pre-reinfection, 55 to 20 weeks before reinfection detection. Sorted cells were sequenced directly ex vivo, with no in vitro expansion before TCR sequencing. The donors were people who inject drugs and were enrolled in the Montreal Acute Hepatitis C Cohort Study (HEPCO) in Canada. As controls, total naive CD8 T cells, sorted as viable CD3+ CD8+ CD45RO-, were obtained from a couple of donors at each of the three reinfection time points. Before sorting, cryopreserved peripheral blood mononuclear cells were thawed and used as the source for purifying CD8 T cells. The MACS CD8+ T cell Isolation Kit was used to enrich CD8 T cells by negative selection. A BD FACSAria II sorter with FACSDiva software was used for cell sorting, and FlowJo was used for data analysis. Taken from the germline V gene, the CDR1 and CDR2 loops are MDHEN and SYDVKM. Trimming removed 5 bases from V and 6 bases from J; the gene matches leave 13 bases unexplained. From the cysteine through the phenylalanine, the CDR3 covers 16 amino acids. The sequence is cut down to CDR3 DNA, 48 bases in frame from base 1.

The receptor library was made with the immunoSEQ multiplex PCR assay. Genomic DNA was extracted from the sorted cells, and the TCR beta V, D and J regions were sequenced using the automated high-throughput method of Adaptive Biotechnologies. A two-step, bias-controlled multiplex PCR was used to amplify the CDR3 regions. Amplified TCR beta libraries were sequenced on an Illumina instrument. The paper's processing steps were these. The demultiplexed reads were processed to cut down on amplification and sequencing bias, and the IMGT database was used to assign CDR3 sequences to gene families. ImmunoSEQ software version 2.0 was used to analyze repertoire data. Clonotype lists were filtered to remove out-of-frame sequences as well as sequences containing stop codons in the CDR3. Clonotypes below 0.01% frequency were excluded because they corresponded to less than one cell. Richness was calculated by dividing observed richness by input cell number, and evenness was calculated by dividing Shannon entropy by log observed richness. To measure repertoire diversity and how similar the repertoire was between time points, Simpson diversity and Morisita-Horn overlap indices were applied. Each clonotype was placed into one of four groups: dominant (>1%), sub-dominant (0.5-0.99%), low abundance (0.1-0.49%) or lowest abundance (<0.1%). For the germline index, total nucleotide additions were subtracted from total CDR3 length, and that difference was then divided by total CDR3 length. Held by TCRdb, this immuneACCESS table contains in-frame sequences only and omits some clones. Under half of the omission traces to an unresolved V gene where checked; the cause of the rest is unknown. That table gives V, J and clone size, and the DNA gave D and trimming. In all, the sample holds more than 45,000 clones, and roughly 89% of those were seen once. The ten largest make up 1% of the sample.

Comment on this clone: Its binding antigen is unknown. No much larger clonotype is one base removed from it; base qualities were not supplied.

Here the chain combines TRBV28 and TRBJ2-3; TRBD2 matches 8 bases in the middle. The sequence was collected from a man younger than 35 with hepatitis C virus infection. The sample taken for sequencing was naive CD8+ T cells sorted from blood. Read against the paper, the sample's cell subset or site label means: total naive CD8+CD45RO- T cells. The CDR3 region reads CASSPRENSGTDTQYF. The sequenced DNA is TGTGCCAGCAGTCCCCGAGAGAATAGCGGGACCGATACGCAGTATTTT.